This T cell receptor beta chain was documented in a study of T-cell reconstitution after alpha-beta-depleted transplantation in children. The library targeted TCRbeta and was prepared with unique molecular identifiers. One entry per CDR3 protein, called by TCRdb with MiXCR from the PCR reads. This table holds approximately 490,000 distinct CDR3 sequences, about 10% found once. CDR1 is SGHRS and CDR2 is YFSETQ in the germline V gene. With 1 base clipped from V and 0 bases from J, the junction kept 5 bases outside the gene matches. The CDR3 contains 17 residues. Concerning this clonotype: The antigen remains unidentified.

Study-wide findings and caveats: Newly produced T cells mostly provided counts and TCRbeta diversity after one year, as hyperexpanded clones declined.

The rearrangement joins TRBV5-1 to TRBJ2-1, with 9 positions matching TRBD2. The receptor was isolated from a child aged 2-15 years with inherited bone marrow failure, due to receive a stem cell transplant. The sequencing used PBMCs, collected before TCRalphabeta/CD19-depleted stem cell transplant. CDR3: CASSLMAGGISYNEQFF. CDR3 nucleotide sequence: TGCGCCAGCAGCTTGATGGCGGGAGGGATCTCCTACAATGAGCAGTTCTTC.